This T cell receptor (beta chain) was captured in a study of OX40 agonist ivuxolimab in advanced cancers. CDR3 length: 14 amino acids. Between the trimmed V and J ends, which lost 3 bases and 2 bases, there was a span of 11 bases. Produced via immunoSEQ multiplex PCR; TCRdb's table is partial and in-frame only. The sample contains some 19,000 clones, roughly 79% of which appear only once. Study results and limitations: CD8+ T cells (on average) carried more expanded clones than CD4+ T cells. It was not determined which antigens were specifically recognized by the peripheral T cells that had undergone clonal expansion.

Points on this clone: The antigen is undetermined.

Sequenced here: CD4+ or CD8+ T cells sorted from blood, sampled in a trial of the OX40 agonist ivuxolimab. This receptor was obtained from an adult with an advanced solid tumor such as melanoma, head and neck, liver or kidney cancer. The V call is TRBV7-1, the J call TRBJ2-7, with D unresolved. TRBV7-1 is noted as an ORF with a role that remains uncertain. CDR3 residues: CASSSSTVAYEQYF. For the CDR3, the DNA is TGTGCCAGCAGCTCCTCGACGGTAGCCTACGAGCAGTACTTC.